Each of the 23 T cell receptor beta chains below was sequenced from the same sample in a study of T-cell reconstitution after alpha-beta-depleted transplantation in children. Unique molecular identifiers were used in preparing the TCRbeta library. One entry per CDR3 protein results from TCRdb running MiXCR on the PCR reads. Here the sample spans roughly 6,000 distinct CDR3 sequences, around a sixth being singletons. Sequencing used PBMCs, mostly from graft donor cells, obtained 180 days after TCRalphabeta/CD19-depleted stem cell transplant. Receptors originate from a patient between 2 and 9 years old who had a stem cell transplant for inherited bone marrow failure, so the T cells may come from the graft donor.

This clonotype was picked up many times. The rearrangement joins TRBV7-9 to TRBJ1-1; weak D call: TRBD1 (5 bases). Germline V gene sequence: CDR1 SEHNR, CDR2 FQNEAQ (reference sequence). V was shortened by 5 bases and J by 4 bases, with 14 bases between the two germline ends. The CDR3 has 14 residues. Here the CDR3 DNA reads TGTGCCAGCAGCCCGGGACGGCGAATCACTGAAGCTTTCTTT. It yields the protein CASSPGRRITEAFF.

This clonotype was counted many times. V is TRBV20-1 and J is TRBJ1-3; TRBD1 aligns across 8 bases. V lost 6 bases, J lost 4 bases, and 14 bases stayed unmatched. CDR1 is DFQATT and CDR2 is SNEGSKA in the germline V gene (reference sequence). CDR3 length: 16 amino acids. As DNA, the CDR3 is TGCAGTGCGAGCGAGTTTCAGGGGGCGCCGGGAAACACCATATATTTT. This sequence encodes CSASEFQGAPGNTIYF.

This clonotype has a count of ten or more. V is TRBV5-1 and J is TRBJ2-5, with 8 nucleotides matching TRBD2. The CDR3 loop spans 15 amino acids. With V trimmed by 0 bases and J by 5 bases, 6 bases remained unmatched. Germline values: CDR1 SGHRS, CDR2 YFSETQ. The CDR3 loop is CASSLGREELETQYF. In nucleotides, the CDR3 is TGCGCCAGCAGCTTGGGGCGGGAGGAGCTGGAGACCCAGTACTTC.

This clonotype was observed many times. This sequence joins TRBV4-3 and TRBJ2-4, with D possibly being TRBD1 (5 bases). Germline values: CDR1 LGHNA, CDR2 YSLEER. The CDR3 contains 17 residues. V lost 0 bases and J lost 3, with 15 bases in between. The CDR3, as DNA: TGCGCCAGCAGCCAAGACCGACGAGGACATGTCAAAAACATTCAGTACTTC. Its translation is CASSQDRRGHVKNIQYF.

This clonotype was seen many times. Here the CDR3 DNA reads TGCAGCGTTGAGTCTAGCGGGAATACGGGACAGCAGTTCTTC. It is translated as CSVESSGNTGQQFF. The genes are TRBV29-1 and TRBJ2-1; 9 bases are shared with TRBD2. The junction had 11 bases not matched to a gene; V was cut back by 3 bases and J by 11 bases. The CDR3 loop spans 14 amino acids. Germline values: CDR1 SQVTM, CDR2 ANQGSEA.

This clonotype was seen ten or more times. This chain connects TRBV6-1 to TRBJ2-7; tentatively, D is TRBD1 (5 bases). V was clipped by 6 bases and J by 0 bases, with 12 bases between them. CDR3 length equals 14 residues. Germline-derived CDR1 and CDR2 are MNHNS and SASEGT. The CDR3 sequence is CASSQTGISYEQYF. The CDR3 DNA sequence: TGTGCCAGCAGCCAAACAGGAATCTCCTACGAGCAGTACTTC.

Ten or more counts support this clonotype. The chain combines TRBV4-3 with TRBJ2-1; D is unclear. The CDR3 sequence is 17 residues long. Germline V gene data show CDR1 as LGHNA and CDR2 as YSLEER. V was cut by 1 base and J by 0 bases, with 13 bases left in between. The CDR3 loop reads CASSQVVGVLSYNEQFF. The CDR3 coding sequence is TGCGCCAGCAGCCAAGTTGTTGGGGTACTCTCCTACAATGAGCAGTTCTTC.

J is TRBJ2-7 and V is TRBV3-1; the D call may be TRBD1 or TRBD2 (6 bases each). The CDR3 totals 14 residues. Per the germline V gene, CDR1 is LGHDT and CDR2 is YNNKEL (reference sequence). V lost 4 bases and J lost 6, with 16 bases in between. The CDR3 protein is CASSPVWGAGEQYF. Here the CDR3 DNA reads TGTGCCAGCAGCCCTGTGTGGGGGGCAGGCGAGCAGTACTTC.

This clonotype was seen ten or more times. The rearrangement uses TRBV6-5 and TRBJ2-3; 7 bases are a match to TRBD1. Trimming at V came to 2 bases and at J to 4 bases, leaving 6 bases not matched to a gene. The CDR3 totals 15 residues. In germline, CDR1 is MNHEY, CDR2 SVGAGI. The CDR3 region is CASSYTTGPADTQYF. For the CDR3, the DNA is TGTGCCAGCAGTTACACGACAGGGCCCGCAGATACGCAGTATTTT.

There are many counts of this clonotype. The genes are TRBV20-1 and TRBJ2-5; D unresolved. CDR3 length equals 11 residues. Trimming took off 5 bases at V and 4 bases at J, with 8 bases between the two ends. Germline V gene data show CDR1 as DFQATT and CDR2 as SNEGSKA (reference sequence). In nucleotides, the CDR3 is TGCAGTGCTCCCTATTTAGAGACCCAGTACTTC. It codes for CSAPYLETQYF.

This clonotype was detected many times. J is TRBJ2-1 and V is TRBV3-1, with a tentative D call TRBD2 (6 bases). This CDR3 is 16 amino acids long. Germline lookup yields CDR1 LGHDT and CDR2 YNNKEL (reference sequence). Trimming took off 2 bases at V and 3 bases at J, with 14 bases between the two ends. The CDR3 here is CASSQNAGSSYNEQFF. CDR3 coding DNA: TGTGCCAGCAGCCAAAACGCGGGGTCCAGCTACAATGAGCAGTTCTTC.

In this sample, this clonotype turned up many times. This chain joins TRBV7-9 and TRBJ1-6; D gene unclear. V lost 5 bases and J 4 bases, leaving 12 bases between the germline ends. CDR1 is SEHNR and CDR2 is FQNEAQ in the germline V gene (reference sequence). The CDR3 is 15 residues long. The CDR3 is CASSLSDGYNSPLHF. The CDR3 nucleotides are TGTGCCAGCAGCCTTTCAGACGGTTATAATTCACCCCTCCACTTT.

This clonotype was counted at least ten times. V usage is TRBV4-3 and J usage is TRBJ2-3; 7 bases match TRBD2. From germline, CDR1 is LGHNA and CDR2 YSLEER. J lost 2 bases, V lost 4 bases, and 9 bases had no gene match. CDR3 size: 16 residues. The CDR3 is CASSPSIAGNTDTQYF. For the CDR3, the DNA is TGCGCCAGCAGCCCCTCCATAGCGGGCAACACAGATACGCAGTATTTT.

Ten or more counts support this clonotype. J is TRBJ2-1 and V is TRBV24-1, with 12 bases fitting TRBD2. The trim removed 5 bases at V and 6 bases at J, leaving 4 bases unmatched. CDR1 is KGHDR and CDR2 is SFDVKD in the germline V gene. The CDR3 consists of 15 residues. The CDR3 loop is CATSVLAGGFNEQFF. The DNA of the CDR3 is TGTGCCACCAGTGTCCTAGCGGGAGGGTTCAATGAGCAGTTCTTC.

This clonotype was counted ten times or more. J is TRBJ2-2 and V is TRBV10-3, with a tentative D call TRBD1 (5 bases). V lost 8 bases, J lost 3 bases, and 10 bases lay in between. Per germline, CDR1 ENHRY and CDR2 SYGVKD. This CDR3 contains 13 residues. CDR3 coding DNA: TGTGCCATCGATCAGGGTGACACCGGGGAGCTGTTTTTT. Translation gives CAIDQGDTGELFF.

There are many counts of this clonotype. This chain joins TRBV7-9 and TRBJ1-1; the D gene is possibly TRBD1 (6 bases). Trimming removed 5 bases from V and 4 bases from J, with 14 bases in between. Germline V gene data show CDR1 as SEHNR and CDR2 as FQNEAQ (reference sequence). The CDR3 length is 14 residues. CDR3 region: CASSPRGGVTEAFF. CDR3 coding DNA: TGTGCCAGCAGCCCGAGGGGGGGAGTCACTGAAGCTTTCTTT.

At least ten counts were recorded for this clonotype. This chain joins TRBV30 and TRBJ2-1; 11 nucleotides align to TRBD2. Unmatched junction bases numbered 13, after V lost 5 bases and J lost 10 bases. This CDR3 comprises 15 residues. Germline CDR1 and CDR2: GTSNPN and SVGIG (reference sequence). The CDR3 spells CAWGGLPGLAEEQFF. The CDR3 nucleotides read TGTGCCTGGGGAGGTTTACCGGGACTAGCGGAGGAGCAGTTCTTC.

This clonotype was seen at least ten times. The chain links TRBV7-9 to TRBJ2-3; D unresolved. The CDR3 is made up of 12 amino acids. CDR1 and CDR2 from the germline V gene are SEHNR and FQNEAQ (reference sequence). With 5 bases removed from V and 2 bases from J, the gap between germline ends came to 5 bases. This chain's CDR3 is CASSLYTDTQYF. Here the CDR3 DNA reads TGTGCCAGCAGCCTATACACAGATACGCAGTATTTT.

This chain uses TRBV10-3 with TRBJ2-1; 9 nucleotides match TRBD2. CDR1 and CDR2 (germline): ENHRY, SYGVKD. The length of the CDR3 is 15 residues. Trimming removed 4 bases from V and 0 bases from J; junction bases left unmatched: 1. CDR3 DNA sequence: TGTGCCATCAGTGTTAGCGGGAGCTCCTACAATGAGCAGTTCTTC. Translated, it gives CAISVSGSSYNEQFF.

This clonotype was counted many times. The gene calls are TRBV11-1 and TRBJ1-5, with D perhaps matching TRBD1 (6 bases). The CDR3 contains 18 residues. Looked up from germline, CDR1 is SGHAT and CDR2 is FQDESV (reference sequence). V lost 1 base, J lost 5 bases, and 21 bases lay in between. CDR3 loop: CASSLGGGRGRRDQPQHF. In DNA, the CDR3 is TGTGCCAGCAGCTTAGGGGGTGGTCGGGGGCGCCGGGATCAGCCCCAGCATTTT.

This clonotype was picked up many times. The rearrangement joins TRBV29-1 to TRBJ2-7; D perhaps matches TRBD1 (5 bases). The germline V gene has CDR1 SQVTM and CDR2 ANQGSEA. Trimming stripped 4 bases from V and 0 bases from J, with 10 bases between. This CDR3 comprises 13 residues. The CDR3 loop is CSVGQTLSYEQYF. The CDR3 coding sequence is TGCAGCGTTGGACAGACTCTCTCCTACGAGCAGTACTTC.

Ten or more counts support this clonotype. V and J are TRBV4-3 and TRBJ2-3; D perhaps matches TRBD1 (6 bases). Germline CDR1 and CDR2: LGHNA and YSLEER. The CDR3 is 18 residues long. V was trimmed by 1 base and J by 3 bases, leaving 20 bases between them. The CDR3 loop reads CASSQVGRGRVETDTQYF. For the CDR3, the DNA is TGCGCCAGCAGCCAAGTCGGCAGGGGCAGAGTTGAAACAGATACGCAGTATTTT.

The sample holds many counts of this clonotype. The chain has TRBV5-1 and TRBJ1-3; D is ambiguous. Germline V gene data show CDR1 as SGHRS and CDR2 as YFSETQ. This CDR3 comprises 15 residues. Trimming shortened V by 4 bases and J by 0 bases, and 11 bases separated the two germline ends. The CDR3 protein is CASSPAGFSGNTIYF. The CDR3 DNA is TGCGCCAGCAGCCCGGCGGGGTTCTCTGGAAACACCATATATTTT. Full variable domain (rest looked up from reference TRBV5-1 and TRBJ1-3): KAGVTQTPRYLIKTRGQQVTLSCSPISGHRSVSWYQQTPGQGLQFLFEYFSETQRNKGNFPGRFSGRQFSNSRSEMNVSTLELGDSALYLCASSPAGFSGNTIYFGEGSWLTVV.